This T cell receptor beta chain comes out of a study of shared T cell receptors in the human thymus. This table comes from immunoSEQ multiplex PCR, and its TCRdb copy is limited to in-frame clones, with some not included. Among hundreds of thousands of clones listed, 70% to 80% were seen once. Trimming stripped 6 bases from V and 5 bases from J, with 11 bases between. This CDR3 is 13 amino acids long. In germline, CDR1 is MNHEY, CDR2 SVGAGI. This same sample was also part of a study on human thymus T cells. That paper adds: Thymic resections from corrective heart surgery supplied the tissue. Thymic repertoires overlap heavily among unrelated individuals, related research has reported.

The chain is built from TRBV6-5 and TRBJ2-1, with a possible D match to TRBD2 (6 bases). The sequence derives from a boy under two years old with a congenital heart defect. The sample comprised thymocytes. CDR3 protein: CASSTDYDNEQFF. In DNA, the CDR3 is TGTGCCAGCAGCACGGACTACGACAATGAGCAGTTCTTC.